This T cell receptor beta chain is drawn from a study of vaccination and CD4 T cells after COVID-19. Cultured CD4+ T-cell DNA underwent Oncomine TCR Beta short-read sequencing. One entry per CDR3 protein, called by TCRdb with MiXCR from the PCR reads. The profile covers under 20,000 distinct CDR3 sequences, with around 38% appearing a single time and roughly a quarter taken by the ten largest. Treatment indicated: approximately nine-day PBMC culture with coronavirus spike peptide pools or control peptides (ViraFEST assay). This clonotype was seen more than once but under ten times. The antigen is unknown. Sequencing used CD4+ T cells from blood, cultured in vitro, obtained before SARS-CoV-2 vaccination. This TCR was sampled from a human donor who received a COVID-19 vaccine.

CDR3 in DNA: TGCGCCAGCAGTGAGCCCAGGGGGCCAGGACAGCCCCAGCATTTT. Translating gives CASSEPRGPGQPQHF. V gene TRBV10-2 combines with J gene TRBJ1-5; 8 bases are a match to TRBD1. Germline assignment: CDR1 WSHSY and CDR2 SAAADI. Unmatched junction bases numbered 7, after V lost 2 bases and J lost 7 bases. CDR3 length equals 15 residues.